A selection of T cell receptor beta chains follows, all from one sample in a study of blood T cell repertoires in COVID-19. Sequencing was performed with immunoSEQ multiplex PCR; in TCRdb, only in-frame clones are kept and a portion is missing. This sample yields about 220,000 clones, of which 85% to 90% are seen a single time; under 15% belongs to the top ten. The source material was PBMCs or T cells enriched from blood (not recorded which). Every receptor here comes from a woman aged 45-65 years with acute COVID-19. The CDR3 runs from the conserved cysteine through the conserved F or W.

>TRBJ2-5|TRBV7-3
CASSAYRTETQYF
>TRBJ2-7|TRBV5-1
CASSLAGQGAEQYF
>TRBJ1-2|TRBV12-5
CASGWGTGVYGYTF
>TRBJ2-1|TRBV10-3
CAIRPSGRADFYNEQFF
>TRBJ2-3|TRBV28
CASSWTGSTDTQYF
>TRBJ1-1|TRBV19
CASSSRQGHTEAFF
>TRBJ2-2|TRBV2
CASSARQRNTGELFF
>TRBJ2-1|TRBV11-3
CASSPMYGSGGYNEQFF
>TRBJ2-7|TRBV9
CASSVGAGIGYEQYF
>TRBJ1-3|TRBV28
CASRRDRASGNTIYF
>TRBJ1-1|TRBV29-1
CSARPGPAEAFF
>TRBJ2-7|TRBV2
CATSSGRAYEQYF
>TRBJ2-1|TRBV6-6
CASTGTLQSSYNEQFF
>TRBJ1-2|TRBV29-1
CSVVEQGDGYTF
>TRBJ2-6|TRBV2
CASKITGGPGANVLTF
>TRBJ1-5|TRBV19
CASSIRAGDQPQHF
>TRBJ1-6|TRBV28
CASSTGVESSPLHF
>TRBJ2-5|TRBV7-2
CASSRWGRSQETQYF
>TRBJ2-7|TRBV23-1
CASSHGSLRYEQYF
>TRBJ1-6|TRBV2
CASSKGQEYNSPLHF
>TRBJ1-1|TRBV13
CASQRDRGLTEAFF
>TRBJ2-3|TRBV9
CASSVTGSTDTQYF
>TRBJ2-1|TRBV5-4
CASSLASVTSEFF
>TRBJ2-5|TRBV7-3
CASSLGFQGHQETQYF
>TRBJ1-2|TRBV28
CASSLAGLYGYTF
>TRBJ1-5|TRBV2
CASTRDRASNQPQHF
>TRBJ2-5|TRBV19
CASSTKQGEETQYF
>TRBJ2-3|TRBV5-8
CASSPGQRLTDTQYF
>TRBJ1-2|TRBV6-1
CASSEFSVPPKTNYGYTF
>TRBJ1-6|TRBV28
CASTATGGHNSPLHF
>TRBJ1-3|TRBV5-3
CARSVGQGTGNTIYF
>TRBJ2-2|TRBV19
CASTSGPGTNTGELFF
>TRBJ2-2|TRBV28
CASSFLGGGTGELFF
>TRBJ2-3|TRBV7-2
CASSPADTQYF
>TRBJ2-7|TRBV28
CASRSGTGPYEQYF
>TRBJ1-4|TRBV9
CASSVGGATNEKLFF
>TRBJ1-1|TRBV7-2
CASRLGPTEAFF
>TRBJ2-3|TRBV6-5
CASAWRADTQYF
>TRBJ2-2|TRBV27
CASRTGGIGELFF
>TRBJ2-2|TRBV7-3
CASSLGQRELSGELFF
>TRBJ1-1|TRBV5-1
CASSLDGQPHTEAFF
>TRBJ2-2|TRBV7-9
CASSSTPGELFF
>TRBJ1-2|TRBV6-6
CASSALPGYGYTF
>TRBJ2-3|TRBV6-5
CASSYTGTTDTQYF
>TRBJ1-5|TRBV7-8
CASSFMSTGVQPQHF
>TRBJ2-3|TRBV6-5
CASTSPSGSSDTQYF
>TRBJ1-6|TRBV18
CASSPAGKTYNSPLHF
>TRBJ2-7|TRBV5-8
CASSRTTPYEQYF
>TRBJ1-2|TRBV5-4
CASSLGGGVIYGYTF
>TRBJ2-1|TRBV30
CAWRDSGVRGLSYNEQFF
>TRBJ1-3|TRBV28
CASYTGSGNTIYF
>TRBJ1-1|TRBV3-1/TRBV3-2
CASSPGAGTVNTEAFF
>TRBJ2-2|TRBV21-1
CASSKGLMRYGELFF
>TRBJ1-1|TRBV4-1
CASSQVTSGTGGLNTEAFF
>TRBJ2-1|TRBV6-2/TRBV6-3
CASSPSGRYNEQFF
>TRBJ2-7|TRBV5-5
CASSLGYQAGWKDEQYF
>TRBJ1-1|TRBV5-1
CASSLQGVSNTEAFF